One sample yielded the 4 T cell receptor beta chains listed below, sequenced in a study of blood T cell repertoires in COVID-19 (dated by TCRdb to the early 2020s). The library was built by means of the immunoSEQ multiplex PCR assay. TCRdb provides this immuneACCESS table in a form limited to in-frame rearrangements. Some clones are lacking; in checked studies, under half of them reflect an unresolved V gene, and why the rest are absent is not known. For this sample there are some 70,000 clones; roughly 80% appear just once. Jointly, the top ten make up approximately 10% of the sample. Material: peripheral blood. The source of these receptors is a woman between 50 and 59 years old with acute or convalescent COVID-19.

V usage is TRBV9 and J usage is TRBJ1-2, with D tentatively TRBD1 (5 bases). Trimming took 3 bases from V and 9 from J, leaving 18 bases between them. Per the germline V gene, CDR1 is SGDLS and CDR2 is YYNGEE. The CDR3 covers 14 residues. The CDR3 sequence: CASSERLGQGSYTF. The CDR3 DNA follows: TGTGCCAGCAGCGAGAGGCTGGGGCAGGGCAGCTACACCTTC.

The V call is TRBV12-3 or TRBV12-4, the J call TRBJ2-5; possible D gene TRBD2, 5 bases. Trimming removed 1 base from V and 5 bases from J, with 8 bases in between. This CDR3 is 13 amino acids long. In nucleotides, the CDR3 is TGTGCCAGCAGTTTAGGGGGAGTTGAGACCCAGTACTTC. This sequence encodes CASSLGGVETQYF.

V usage is TRBV6-1 and J usage is TRBJ2-2; 7 bases are a match to TRBD1. Germline V gene data show CDR1 as MNHNS and CDR2 as SASEGT. The CDR3 is 17 residues long. Trimming cost V 4 bases and J 2 bases; bases outside gene matches: 10. CDR3 nucleotides: TGTGCCAGCAGTGGAGAAACCGGGACAGAAAACACCGGGGAGCTGTTTTTT. As protein: CASSGETGTENTGELFF.

The chain joins TRBV19 to TRBJ1-5, with D perhaps matching TRBD1 (6 bases). Germline lookup yields CDR1 LNHDA and CDR2 SQIVND (reference sequence). Trimming removed 7 bases at V and 0 bases at J, with 10 bases between. CDR3 length: 14 residues. DNA of the CDR3: TGTGCCAGTAAGTTGGACAGTAGCAATCAGCCCCAGCATTTT. Translation: CASKLDSSNQPQHF.